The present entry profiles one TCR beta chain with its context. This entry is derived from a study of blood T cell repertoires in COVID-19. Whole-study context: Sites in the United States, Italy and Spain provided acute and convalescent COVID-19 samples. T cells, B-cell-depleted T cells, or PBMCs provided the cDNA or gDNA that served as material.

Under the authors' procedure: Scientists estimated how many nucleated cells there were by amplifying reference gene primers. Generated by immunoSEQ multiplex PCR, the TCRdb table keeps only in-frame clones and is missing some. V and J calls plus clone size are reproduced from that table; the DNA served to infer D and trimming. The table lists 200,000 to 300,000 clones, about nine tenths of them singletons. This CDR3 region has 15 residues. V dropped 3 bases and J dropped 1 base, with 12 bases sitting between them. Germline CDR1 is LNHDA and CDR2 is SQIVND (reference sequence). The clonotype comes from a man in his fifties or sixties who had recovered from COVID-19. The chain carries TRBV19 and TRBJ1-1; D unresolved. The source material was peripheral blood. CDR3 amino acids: CASSIGVRANTEAFF. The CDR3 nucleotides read TGTGCCAGTAGTATCGGGGTAAGGGCGAACACTGAAGCTTTCTTT.